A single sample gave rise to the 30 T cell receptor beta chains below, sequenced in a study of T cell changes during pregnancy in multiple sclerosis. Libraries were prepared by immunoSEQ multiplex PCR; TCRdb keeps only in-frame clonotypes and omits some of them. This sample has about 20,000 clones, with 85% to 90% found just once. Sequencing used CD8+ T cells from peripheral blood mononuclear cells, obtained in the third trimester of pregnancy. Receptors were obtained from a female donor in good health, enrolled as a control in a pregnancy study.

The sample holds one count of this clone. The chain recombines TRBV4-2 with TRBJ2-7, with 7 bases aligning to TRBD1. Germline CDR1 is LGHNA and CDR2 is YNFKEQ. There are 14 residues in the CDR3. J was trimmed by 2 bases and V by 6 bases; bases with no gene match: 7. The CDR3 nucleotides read TGTGCCAGCAGTGTTTACGGGACAGCCTACGAGCAGTACTTC. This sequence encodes CASSVYGTAYEQYF.

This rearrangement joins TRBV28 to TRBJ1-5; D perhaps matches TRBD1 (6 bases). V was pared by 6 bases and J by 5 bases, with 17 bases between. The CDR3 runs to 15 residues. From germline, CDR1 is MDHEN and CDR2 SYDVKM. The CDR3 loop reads CASRRRGHYYQPQHF. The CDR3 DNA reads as TGTGCCAGCAGGAGAAGGGGACATTACTATCAGCCCCAGCATTTT.

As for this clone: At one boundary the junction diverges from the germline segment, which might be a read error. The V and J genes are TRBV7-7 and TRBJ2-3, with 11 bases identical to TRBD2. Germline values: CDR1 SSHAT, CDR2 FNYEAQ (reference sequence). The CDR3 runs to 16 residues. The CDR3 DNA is TGTGCTAGCAGCCGTATAGCGGGAGGGCCTACAGATACGCAGTATTTT. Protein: CASSRIAGGPTDTQYF. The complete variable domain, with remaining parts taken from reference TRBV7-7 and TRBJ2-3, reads GAGVSQSPRYKVTKRGQDVTLRCDPISSHATLYWYQQALGQGPEFLTYFNYEAQPDKSGLPSDRFSAERPEGSISTLTIQRTEQRDSAMYRCASSRIAGGPTDTQYFGPGTRLTVL.

CDR3 sequence (DNA): TGCGCCAGCAGCGTGACTAGCGGGGGCCTTGGCACAGATACGCAGTATTTT. It codes for CASSVTSGGLGTDTQYF. The chain employs TRBV5-1 and TRBJ2-3; TRBD2 matches 12 bases. CDR3 length: 17 residues. Germline loops: CDR1 SGHRS, CDR2 YFSETQ. V was pared by 4 bases and J by 1 base, with 7 bases of the junction left unmatched.

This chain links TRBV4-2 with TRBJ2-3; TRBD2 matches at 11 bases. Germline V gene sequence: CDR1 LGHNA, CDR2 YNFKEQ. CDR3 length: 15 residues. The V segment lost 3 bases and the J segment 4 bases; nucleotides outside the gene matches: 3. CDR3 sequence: CASSQLAGGSDTQYF. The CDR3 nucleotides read TGTGCCAGCAGCCAGCTAGCGGGGGGCTCAGATACGCAGTATTTT.

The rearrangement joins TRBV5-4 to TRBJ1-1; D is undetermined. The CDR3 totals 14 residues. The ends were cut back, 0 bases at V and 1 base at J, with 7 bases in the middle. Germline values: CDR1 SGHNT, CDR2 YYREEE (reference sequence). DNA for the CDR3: TGTGCCAGCAGCTTGGTGGCGGGGAACACTGAAGCTTTCTTT. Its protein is CASSLVAGNTEAFF.

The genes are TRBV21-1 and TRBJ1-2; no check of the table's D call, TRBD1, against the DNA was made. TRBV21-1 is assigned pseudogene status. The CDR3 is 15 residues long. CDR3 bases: TGTGCCAGCAGCGCCTCACCGGGACAACGTTTTGGCTACACCTTC. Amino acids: CASSASPGQRFGYTF.

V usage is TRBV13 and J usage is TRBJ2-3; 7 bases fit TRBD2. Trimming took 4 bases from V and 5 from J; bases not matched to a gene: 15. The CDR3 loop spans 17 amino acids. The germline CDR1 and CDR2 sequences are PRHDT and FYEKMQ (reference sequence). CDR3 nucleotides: TGTGCCAGCAGCTCAACCCCCGGGGCGGGAGCTAGAGATACGCAGTATTTT. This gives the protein CASSSTPGAGARDTQYF.

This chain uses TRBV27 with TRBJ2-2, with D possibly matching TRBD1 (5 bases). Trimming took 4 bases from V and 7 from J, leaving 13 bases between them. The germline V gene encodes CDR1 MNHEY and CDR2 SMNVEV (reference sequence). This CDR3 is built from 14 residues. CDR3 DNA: TGTGCCAGCAGTTGGGGCTATGGGGTCGGGGAGCTGTTTTTT. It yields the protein CASSWGYGVGELFF.

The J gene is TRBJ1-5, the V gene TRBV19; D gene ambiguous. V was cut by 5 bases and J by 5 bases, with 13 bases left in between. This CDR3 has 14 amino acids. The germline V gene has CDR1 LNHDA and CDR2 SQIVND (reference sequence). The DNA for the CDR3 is TGTGCCAGTAGTCCCTTAATAGACTATCAGCCCCAGCATTTT. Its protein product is CASSPLIDYQPQHF.

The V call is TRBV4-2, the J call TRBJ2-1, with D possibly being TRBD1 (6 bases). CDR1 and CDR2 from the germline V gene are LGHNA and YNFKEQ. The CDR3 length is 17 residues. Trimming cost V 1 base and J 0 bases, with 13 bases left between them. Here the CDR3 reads CASSQAFQGSSYNEQFF. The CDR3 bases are TGTGCCAGCAGCCAAGCCTTCCAGGGGAGCTCCTACAATGAGCAGTTCTTC.

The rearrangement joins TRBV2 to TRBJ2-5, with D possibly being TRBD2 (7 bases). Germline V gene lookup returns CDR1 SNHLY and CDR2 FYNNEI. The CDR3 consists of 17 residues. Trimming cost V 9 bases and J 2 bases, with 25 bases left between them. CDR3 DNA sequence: TGTGCCAGTCGGGCCCCGCGGGGGCGATCGGGTCAAGAGACCCAGTACTTC. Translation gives CASRAPRGRSGQETQYF.

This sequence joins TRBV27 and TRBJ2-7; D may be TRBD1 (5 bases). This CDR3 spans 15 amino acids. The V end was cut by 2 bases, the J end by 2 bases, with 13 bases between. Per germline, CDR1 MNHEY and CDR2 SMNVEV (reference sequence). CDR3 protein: CASSLIRERPYEQYF. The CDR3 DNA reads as TGTGCCAGCAGTTTAATCAGGGAAAGACCCTACGAGCAGTACTTC.

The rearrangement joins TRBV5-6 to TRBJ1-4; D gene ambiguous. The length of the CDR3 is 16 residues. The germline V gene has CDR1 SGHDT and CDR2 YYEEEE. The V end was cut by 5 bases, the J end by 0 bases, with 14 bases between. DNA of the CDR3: TGTGCCAGCAGGAACGGGCCGGAGGCAACTAATGAAAAACTGTTTTTT. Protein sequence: CASRNGPEATNEKLFF.

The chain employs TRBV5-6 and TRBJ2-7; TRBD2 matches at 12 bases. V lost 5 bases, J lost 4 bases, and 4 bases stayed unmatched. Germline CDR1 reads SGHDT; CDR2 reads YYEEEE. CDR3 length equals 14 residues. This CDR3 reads CASRETSGSYEQYF. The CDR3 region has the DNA TGTGCCAGCAGAGAGACTAGCGGGAGTTACGAGCAGTACTTC.

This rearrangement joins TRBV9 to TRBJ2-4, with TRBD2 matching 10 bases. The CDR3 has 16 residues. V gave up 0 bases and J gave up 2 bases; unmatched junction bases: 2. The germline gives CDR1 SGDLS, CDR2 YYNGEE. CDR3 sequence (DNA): TGTGCCAGCAGCGTAGCTAGCGGGAGTACCAAAAACATTCAGTACTTC. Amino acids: CASSVASGSTKNIQYF.

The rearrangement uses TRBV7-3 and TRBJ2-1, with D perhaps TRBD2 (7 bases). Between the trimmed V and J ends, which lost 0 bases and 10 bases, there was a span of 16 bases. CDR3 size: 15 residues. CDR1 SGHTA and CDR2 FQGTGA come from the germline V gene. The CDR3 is CASSLTGGGPSEQFF. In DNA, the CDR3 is TGTGCCAGCAGCTTAACGGGAGGGGGACCCTCAGAGCAGTTCTTC.

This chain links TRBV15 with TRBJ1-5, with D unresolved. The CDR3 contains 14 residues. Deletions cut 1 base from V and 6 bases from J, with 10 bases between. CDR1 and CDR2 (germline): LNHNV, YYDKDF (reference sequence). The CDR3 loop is CATSRGGGGQPQHF. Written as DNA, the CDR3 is TGTGCCACCAGCAGAGGGGGAGGAGGTCAGCCCCAGCATTTT.

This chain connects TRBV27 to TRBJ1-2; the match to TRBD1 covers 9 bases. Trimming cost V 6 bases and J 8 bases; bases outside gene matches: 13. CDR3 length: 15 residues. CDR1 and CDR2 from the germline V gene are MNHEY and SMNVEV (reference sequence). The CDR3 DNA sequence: TGTGCCAGCAGACCGGGACAGGGATGGAGTGGGGGCTACACCTTC. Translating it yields CASRPGQGWSGGYTF.

CDR3 in amino acids: CASSSQTSDRYNEQFF. In DNA form, the CDR3 reads TGTGCCAGCAGCTCCCAGACTAGCGATCGTTACAATGAGCAGTTCTTC. The J gene is TRBJ2-1, the V gene TRBV7-9; 8 bases map to TRBD2. Germline V gene lookup returns CDR1 SEHNR and CDR2 FQNEAQ (reference sequence). V lost 4 bases to trimming and J lost 4 bases; unmatched junction nucleotides: 9. The CDR3 contains 16 residues. The variable domain in full, with the rest retrieved from reference TRBV7-9 and TRBJ2-1, is DTGVSQNPRHKITKRGQNVTFRCDPISEHNRLYWYRQTLGQGPEFLTYFQNEAQLEKSRLLSDRFSAERPKGSFSTLEIQRTEQGDSAMYLCASSSQTSDRYNEQFFGPGTRLTVL.

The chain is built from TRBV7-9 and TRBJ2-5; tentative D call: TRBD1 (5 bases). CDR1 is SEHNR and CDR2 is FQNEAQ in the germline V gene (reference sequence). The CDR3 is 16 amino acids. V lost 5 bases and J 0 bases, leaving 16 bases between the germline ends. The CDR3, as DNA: TGTGCCAGCAGCATCTCCAACAGGAAGTACCAAGAGACCCAGTACTTC. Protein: CASSISNRKYQETQYF.

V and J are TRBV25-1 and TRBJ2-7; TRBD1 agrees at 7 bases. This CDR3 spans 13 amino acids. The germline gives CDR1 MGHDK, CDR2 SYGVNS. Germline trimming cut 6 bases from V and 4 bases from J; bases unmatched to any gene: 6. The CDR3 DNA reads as TGTGCCAGCAGCGAAGGGACAGCTTACGAGCAGTACTTC. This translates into CASSEGTAYEQYF.

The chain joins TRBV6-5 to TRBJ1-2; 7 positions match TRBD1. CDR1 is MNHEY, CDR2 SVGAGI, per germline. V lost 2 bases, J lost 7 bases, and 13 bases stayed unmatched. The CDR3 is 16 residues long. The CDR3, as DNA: TGTGCCAGCAGTTACGGGCTGGAGGGGGCGCAGGTTGGCTACACCTTC. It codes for CASSYGLEGAQVGYTF.

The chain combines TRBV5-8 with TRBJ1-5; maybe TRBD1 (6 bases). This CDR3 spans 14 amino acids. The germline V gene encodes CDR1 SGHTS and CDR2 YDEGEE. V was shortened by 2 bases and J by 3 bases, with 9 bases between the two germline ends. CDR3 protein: CASSFRQVNQPQHF. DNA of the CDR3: TGTGCCAGCAGCTTTCGACAGGTCAATCAGCCCCAGCATTTT.

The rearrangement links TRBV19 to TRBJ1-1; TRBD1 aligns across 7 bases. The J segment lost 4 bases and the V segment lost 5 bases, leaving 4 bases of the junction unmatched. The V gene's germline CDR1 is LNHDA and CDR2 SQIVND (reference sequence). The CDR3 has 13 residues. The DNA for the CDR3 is TGTGCCAGTAGTTGGGGGACAGCCACTGAAGCTTTCTTT. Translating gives CASSWGTATEAFF.

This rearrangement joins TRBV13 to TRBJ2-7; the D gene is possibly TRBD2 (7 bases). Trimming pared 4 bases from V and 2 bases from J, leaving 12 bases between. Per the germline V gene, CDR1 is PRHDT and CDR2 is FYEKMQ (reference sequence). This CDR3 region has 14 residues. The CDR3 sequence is CASSSRGGTYEQYF. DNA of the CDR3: TGTGCCAGCAGCTCCCGCGGGGGCACCTACGAGCAGTACTTC.

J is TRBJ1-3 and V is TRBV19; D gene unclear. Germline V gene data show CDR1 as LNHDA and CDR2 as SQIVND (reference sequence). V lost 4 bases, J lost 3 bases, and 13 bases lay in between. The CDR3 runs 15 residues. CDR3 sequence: CASSSIQVIGNTIYF. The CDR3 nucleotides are TGTGCCAGTAGTAGTATCCAGGTGATTGGAAACACCATATATTTT.

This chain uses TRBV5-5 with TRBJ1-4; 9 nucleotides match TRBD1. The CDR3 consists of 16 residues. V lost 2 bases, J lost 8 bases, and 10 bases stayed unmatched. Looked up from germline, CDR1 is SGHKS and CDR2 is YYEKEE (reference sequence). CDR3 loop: CASSFVVGTGGEKLFF. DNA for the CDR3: TGTGCCAGCAGCTTCGTGGTAGGAACAGGGGGCGAAAAACTGTTTTTT.

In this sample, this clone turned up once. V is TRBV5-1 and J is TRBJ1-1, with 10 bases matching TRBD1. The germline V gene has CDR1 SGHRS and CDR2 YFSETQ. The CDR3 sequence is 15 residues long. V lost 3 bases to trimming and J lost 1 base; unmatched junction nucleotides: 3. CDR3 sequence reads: CASSSGTGANTEAFF. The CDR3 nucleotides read TGCGCCAGCAGCTCCGGGACAGGGGCGAACACTGAAGCTTTCTTT.

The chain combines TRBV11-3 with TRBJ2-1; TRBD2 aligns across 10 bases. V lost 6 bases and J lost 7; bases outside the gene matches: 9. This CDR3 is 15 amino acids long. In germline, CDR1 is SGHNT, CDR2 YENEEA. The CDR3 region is CASSNQREGSNEQFF. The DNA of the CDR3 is TGTGCCAGCAGTAACCAGCGGGAGGGGAGTAATGAGCAGTTCTTC. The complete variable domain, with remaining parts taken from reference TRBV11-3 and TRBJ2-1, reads EAGVVQSPRYKIIEKKQPVAFWCNPISGHNTLYWYLQNLGQGPELLIRYENEEAVDDSQLPKDRFSAERLKGVDSTLKIQPAELGDSAVYLCASSNQREGSNEQFFGPGTRLTVL.